This record concerns one TCR beta chain sequence. Its antigen is unknown. The data originate from a study of T cell repertoires in cytomegalovirus infection. Across the study: Recently identified HLA-C-restricted CMV epitopes were used, and well-studied HLA-B-restricted CMV epitopes were used as well. Shared public TCR beta signatures pointed to both CMV infection and a matching HLA type.

Using its own MiXCR run on the reads, TCRdb lists one record per CDR3 protein. The profile covers around 900,000 distinct CDR3 sequences, with about a third appearing a single time and over 12% taken by the ten largest. With V trimmed by 6 bases and J by 0 bases, 9 bases remained unmatched. The CDR3 contains 18 residues. Per the germline V gene, CDR1 is PRHDT and CDR2 is FYEKMQ (reference sequence). The material was cultured CD8+ T cells from PBMCs, obtained from culture after CMV antigen stimulation. The gene calls are TRBV13 and TRBJ2-5; TRBD2 aligns across 14 bases. The receptor's source is a human donor in good health (CMV status not recorded). Some clones in this sample may be carry-over from other donors' samples. The CDR3 region is CASSRRLAGGKYQETQYF. In DNA form, the CDR3 reads TGTGCCAGCAGTCGCCGACTAGCGGGGGGGAAGTACCAAGAGACCCAGTACTTC.